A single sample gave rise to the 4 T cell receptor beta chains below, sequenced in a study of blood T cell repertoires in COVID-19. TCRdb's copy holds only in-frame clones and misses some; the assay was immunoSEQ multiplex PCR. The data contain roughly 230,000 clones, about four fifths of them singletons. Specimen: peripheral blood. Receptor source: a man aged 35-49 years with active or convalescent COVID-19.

This CDR3 reads CASSSGANTGELFF. As DNA, the CDR3 is TGCGCCAGCAGCTCCGGGGCGAACACCGGGGAGCTGTTTTTT. V and J are TRBV5-1 and TRBJ2-2, with a tentative D call TRBD2 (5 bases). CDR3 length: 14 residues. V lost 3 bases to trimming and J lost 0 bases, with 6 bases between them. The germline CDR1 and CDR2 sequences are SGHRS and YFSETQ.

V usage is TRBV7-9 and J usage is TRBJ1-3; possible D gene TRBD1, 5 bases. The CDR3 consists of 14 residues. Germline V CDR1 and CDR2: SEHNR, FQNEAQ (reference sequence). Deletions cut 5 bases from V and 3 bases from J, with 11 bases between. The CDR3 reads CASSAAGGGNTIYF. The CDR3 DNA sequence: TGTGCCAGCAGCGCCGCGGGGGGTGGAAACACCATATATTTT.

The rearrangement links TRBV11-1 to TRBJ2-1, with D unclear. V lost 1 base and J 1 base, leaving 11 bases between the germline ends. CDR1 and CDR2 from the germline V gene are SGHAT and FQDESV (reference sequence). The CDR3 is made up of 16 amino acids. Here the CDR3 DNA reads TGTGCCAGCAGCTTAGAGCAGGTGTGGTCCTACAATGAGCAGTTCTTC. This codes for CASSLEQVWSYNEQFF.

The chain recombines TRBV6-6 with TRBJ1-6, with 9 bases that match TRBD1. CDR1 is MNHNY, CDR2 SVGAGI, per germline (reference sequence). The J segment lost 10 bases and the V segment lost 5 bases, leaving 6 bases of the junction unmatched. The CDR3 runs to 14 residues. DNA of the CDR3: TGTGCCAGCAGTCGGGACAGGGTCGGGTCACCCCTCCACTTT. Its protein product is CASSRDRVGSPLHF.